The clone carrying this TCR beta chain was recorded a few times. Its antigen is as yet unknown. Regarding donors, all were healthy bone marrow donors. The data stem from a study of cytomegalovirus exposure and HLA in healthy donors. Germline V gene sequence: CDR1 SGHAT, CDR2 FQNNGV. This CDR3 contains 13 residues. The ends lost 6 bases at V and 4 bases at J; junction bases unmatched: 5. In the PCR, 60 Vbeta and 13 Jbeta primers were used. Method: immunoSEQ multiplex PCR; TCRdb's copy keeps in-frame clones and lacks some. The data contain 150,000 or so clones, 80% to 85% of them singletons. Study-level points and caveats: Based on reports, TCR beta sequences accurately predicted HLA-A and HLA-B alleles for most subjects. Later analysis demonstrated an association between a missense DCLRE1C variant and TCR beta V- and J-gene trimming. Most TCR beta V segments were productive about 90% or about 30% of the time in an earlier analysis.

The sample was PBMCs. The chain couples TRBV11-2 to TRBJ2-7; 8 nucleotides agree with TRBD2. This receptor was obtained from a man aged 45-65 years in good health and CMV-seropositive. CDR3 sequence reads: CASSIGGRYEQYF. The CDR3 region has the DNA TGTGCCAGCAGTATTGGCGGGAGGTACGAGCAGTACTTC. The variable domain in full, completed from reference TRBV11-2 and TRBJ2-7, reads EAGVAQSPRYKIIEKRQSVAFWCNPISGHATLYWYQQILGQGPKLLIQFQNNGVVDDSQLPKDRFSAERLKGVDSTLKIQPAKLEDSAVYLCASSIGGRYEQYFGPGTRLTVT.